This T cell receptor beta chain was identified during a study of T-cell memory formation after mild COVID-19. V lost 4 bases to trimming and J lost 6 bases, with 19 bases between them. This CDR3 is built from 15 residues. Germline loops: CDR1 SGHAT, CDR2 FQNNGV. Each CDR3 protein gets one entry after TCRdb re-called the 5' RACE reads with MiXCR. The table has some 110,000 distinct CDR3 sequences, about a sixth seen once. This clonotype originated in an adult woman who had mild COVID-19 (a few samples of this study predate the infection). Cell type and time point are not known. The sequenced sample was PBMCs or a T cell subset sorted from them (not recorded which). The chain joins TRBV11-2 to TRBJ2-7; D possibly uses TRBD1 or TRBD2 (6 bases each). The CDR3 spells CASSSGVVGGGEQYF. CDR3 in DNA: TGTGCCAGCAGCTCAGGGGTAGTCGGGGGTGGCGAGCAGTACTTC.